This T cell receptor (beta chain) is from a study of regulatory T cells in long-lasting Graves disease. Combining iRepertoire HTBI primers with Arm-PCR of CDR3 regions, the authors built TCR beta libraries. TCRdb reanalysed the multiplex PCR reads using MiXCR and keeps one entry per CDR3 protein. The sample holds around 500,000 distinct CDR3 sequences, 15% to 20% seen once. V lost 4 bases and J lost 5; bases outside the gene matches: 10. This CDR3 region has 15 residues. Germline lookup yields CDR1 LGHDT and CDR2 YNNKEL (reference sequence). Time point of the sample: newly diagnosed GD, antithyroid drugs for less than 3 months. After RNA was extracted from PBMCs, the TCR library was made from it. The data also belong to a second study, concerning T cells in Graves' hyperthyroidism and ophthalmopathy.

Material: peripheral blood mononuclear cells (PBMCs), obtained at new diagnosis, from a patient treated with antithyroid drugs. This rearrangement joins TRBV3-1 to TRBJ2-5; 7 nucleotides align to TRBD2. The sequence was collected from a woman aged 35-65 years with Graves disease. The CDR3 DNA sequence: TGTGCCAGCAGCCCCCTTGGGGGGGGGTGGGAGACCCAGTACTTC. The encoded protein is CASSPLGGGWETQYF.